This T cell receptor beta chain was profiled in a study of T-cell reconstitution after alpha-beta-depleted transplantation in children (dated by TCRdb to 2015 to 2016). In terms of the full investigation: Using TCR repertoire profiling, the study quantitatively followed how T-cell immune reconstitution unfolded in children after TCRalphabeta/CD19-depleted allogeneic hematopoietic cell transplantation. Broader findings and caveats from the paper: Apparently early alphabetaT-cell count recovery about two months after transplant reportedly relied on only several hundred rapidly expanded clones derived from non-depleted graft cells. The high TCRbeta diversity at day 60 in some patients was ascribed to recipient T cells and intrathymic progenitors that had survived conditioning. Over subsequent months, a decline in hyperexpanded clone frequencies was noted, and after one year, T-cell counts and TCRbeta diversity were mostly ascribed to newly produced T cells.

This clonotype was detected a few times. It has no known antigen specificity. Base qualities are not recorded, but no much larger clone differs from it by a single base. The library was obtained by PCR. TCRdb names Illumina HiSeq 2500 as the instrument used. To normalize quantification of the TCRbeta repertoire, the TCR libraries were built with molecular barcoding that relied on unique molecular identifiers. TCRdb redid the processing of the public reads, applying fastp at Q25 and MiXCR, and retained in-frame beta chains. Here each entry gathers all rows of one CDR3 protein and keeps the most common genes and DNA. A total of around 960,000 distinct CDR3 sequences appear in this sample, about 29% of them only once. 25% to 35% of the sample is taken by the ten largest. The sample's treatment or condition label, decoded: allogeneic hematopoietic cell transplantation with graft depleted of TCRalphabeta T cells and CD19 B cells. The children who served as transplant recipients had been given grafts of TCRalphabeta/CD19-depleted allogeneic hematopoietic cells.

The input for sequencing was PBMCs, mostly from graft donor cells, taken 360 days after TCRalphabeta/CD19-depleted stem cell transplant. This sequence was found in a boy under two years old who had a stem cell transplant for SCID, so the T cells may come from the graft donor.

The CDR3 corresponds to CASRSGSAYEQYF. The DNA is TGTGCCAGCAGGTCAGGGTCCGCCTACGAGCAGTACTTC. The chain joins TRBV28 to TRBJ2-7; the D gene is possibly TRBD1, with 5 bases matching. CDR1 and CDR2 are read off the germline V gene as MDHEN and SYDVKM. The CDR3 starts with the cysteine, ends with the phenylalanine, and has 13 residues. The only DNA kept is the CDR3, 39 bases in frame from the first base. Trimming at the junction amounts to 6 bases on V and 2 bases on J, and the germline ends lie 11 bases apart.